Listed here is a single T cell receptor (beta chain). This sample was taken from a study of OX40 agonist ivuxolimab in advanced cancers. Germline CDR1 SGHRS, CDR2 YFSETQ. The CDR3 runs to 16 residues. The ends were cut back, 5 bases at V and 6 bases at J, with 21 bases in the middle. Sequencing used immunoSEQ multiplex PCR; TCRdb keeps in-frame clones, though not all of them. The sample lists 76,000 or so clones, approximately 85% occurring once. This clonotype was sampled from an adult with an advanced solid tumor such as melanoma, head and neck, liver or kidney cancer. V is TRBV5-1 and J is TRBJ2-1; D possibly matches TRBD1 or TRBD2 (6 bases each). This material consisted of CD4+ or CD8+ T cells sorted from blood, taken in a trial of the OX40 agonist ivuxolimab. For the CDR3, the DNA is TGCGCCAGCAGTAGGGGGTCGGGGGCGGTCCCCAATGAGCAGTTCTTC. It translates to CASSRGSGAVPNEQFF.